This T cell receptor (beta chain) was captured by sequencing in a study of sequential checkpoint blockade in melanoma. The V and J ends lost 1 base and 5 bases, in that order; junction bases with no gene match: 5. CDR1 SGHTA and CDR2 FQGTGA come from the germline V gene. The CDR3 runs 15 residues. Assay used: immunoSEQ multiplex PCR; TCRdb lists only in-frame clones, some missing. The sample has roughly 17,000 clones, approximately 66% seen once; the top ten hold roughly 11%. Treatment noted: randomized to nivolumab then ipilimumab (arm A) or the reverse (arm B). Patients had received no earlier DNA-damaging chemotherapy. Live CD3+CD8+ CD19− CD56− cells were sorted from PBMCs.

This sequence originates from a human donor with melanoma. Sample: CD8+ T cells sorted from blood (inferred from file names), taken from a patient given nivolumab and ipilimumab in sequence. The gene calls are TRBV7-3 and TRBJ2-5; 9 bases are a match to TRBD2. CDR3 sequence reads: CASSLRGGGDETQYF. Written as DNA, the CDR3 is TGTGCCAGCAGCTTAAGAGGCGGGGGGGATGAGACCCAGTACTTC.